This TCR beta chain was identified during a study of blood T cell repertoires in COVID-19. Study at large: Acute and convalescent COVID-19 specimens originated in the United States, Italy and Spain. The analysed material was cDNA or gDNA that came from T cells, B-cell-depleted T cells, or PBMCs.

Per the original data handling: Estimation of nucleated cell counts relied on the amplification of reference gene primers. Generated by immunoSEQ multiplex PCR, the TCRdb table keeps only in-frame clones and is missing some. V and J calls plus clone size are reproduced from that table; the DNA served to infer D and trimming. The sample has 300,000 to 350,000 clones, around four fifths seen once. From germline, CDR1 is SGHTA and CDR2 FQGNSA. The germline V and J ends were trimmed by 1 base and 2 bases, with 9 bases remaining between them. The CDR3 consists of 15 residues. This chain joins TRBV7-2 and TRBJ1-5, with D possibly matching TRBD1 (5 bases). Material: peripheral blood. This clonotype was obtained from a man under 40 with active or convalescent COVID-19. The CDR3 DNA reads as TGTGCCAGCAGCTTAGAGGGGCGTCGCAATCAGCCCCAGCATTTT. It yields the protein CASSLEGRRNQPQHF.